A single T cell receptor (beta chain) is shown here with its context. 5' RACE that incorporated UMI labels was used to prepare the TRB cDNA libraries. TCRdb reprocessed the 5' RACE reads and keeps a single row for each CDR3 protein, giving no DNA. The sample has roughly 71,000 distinct CDR3 sequences. This sample is drawn from a study of CXCR3-negative and CXCR3-positive naive CD8 T cells. Germline assignment: CDR1 DFQATT and CDR2 SNEGSKA (reference sequence). The CDR3 spans 15 residues. The sample consisted of naive CXCR3- CD8+ T cells from blood. The subset denotes: CD45RO-CCR7+CD27+CD95- naive CD8+ T cells lacking CXCR3 (TNR3-). V usage is TRBV20-1 and J usage is TRBJ1-1. This TCR was sampled from a human donor in good health. Some clones in this sample may be carry-over from other donors' samples. CDR3 sequence reads: CSAREVTTRSTEAFF.